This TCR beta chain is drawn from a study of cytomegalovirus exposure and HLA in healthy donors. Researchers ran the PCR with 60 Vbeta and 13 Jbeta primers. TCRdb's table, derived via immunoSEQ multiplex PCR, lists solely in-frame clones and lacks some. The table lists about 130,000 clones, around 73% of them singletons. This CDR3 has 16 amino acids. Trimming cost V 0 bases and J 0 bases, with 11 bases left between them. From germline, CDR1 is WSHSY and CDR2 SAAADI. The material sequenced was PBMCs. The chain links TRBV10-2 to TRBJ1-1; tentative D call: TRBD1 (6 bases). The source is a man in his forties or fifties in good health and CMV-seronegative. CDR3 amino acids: CASSESNRVMNTEAFF. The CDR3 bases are TGCGCCAGCAGTGAGTCTAACAGGGTCATGAACACTGAAGCTTTCTTT.